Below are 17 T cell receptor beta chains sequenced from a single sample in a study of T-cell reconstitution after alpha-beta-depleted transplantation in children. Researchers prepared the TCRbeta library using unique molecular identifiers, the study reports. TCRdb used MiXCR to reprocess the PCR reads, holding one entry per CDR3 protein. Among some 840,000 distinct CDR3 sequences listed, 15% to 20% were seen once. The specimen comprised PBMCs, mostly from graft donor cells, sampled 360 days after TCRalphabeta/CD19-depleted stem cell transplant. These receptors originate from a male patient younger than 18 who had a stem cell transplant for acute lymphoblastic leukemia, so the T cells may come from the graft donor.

CDR3 in DNA: TGTGCCAGCACAGGCACCCCCTACACCGGGGAGCTGTTTTTT. Its translation is CASTGTPYTGELFF. This chain uses TRBV14 with TRBJ2-2, with no clear D. The CDR3 runs 14 residues. The V gene's germline CDR1 is SGHDN and CDR2 FVKESK. V lost 7 bases to trimming and J lost 3 bases, with 12 bases between them. Looking up the rest from reference TRBV14 and TRBJ2-2 gives the full variable domain: EAGVTQFPSHSVIEKGQTVTLRCDPISGHDNLYWYRRVMGKEIKFLLHFVKESKQDESGMPNNRFLAERTGGTYSTLKVQPAELEDSGVYFCASTGTPYTGELFFGEGSRLTVL.

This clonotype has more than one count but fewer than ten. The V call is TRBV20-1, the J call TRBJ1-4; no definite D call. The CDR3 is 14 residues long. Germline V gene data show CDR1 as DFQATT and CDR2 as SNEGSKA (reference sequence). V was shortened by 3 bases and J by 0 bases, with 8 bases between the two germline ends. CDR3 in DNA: TGCAGTGCTAGCCGGACGGCAACTAATGAAAAACTGTTTTTT. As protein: CSASRTATNEKLFF.

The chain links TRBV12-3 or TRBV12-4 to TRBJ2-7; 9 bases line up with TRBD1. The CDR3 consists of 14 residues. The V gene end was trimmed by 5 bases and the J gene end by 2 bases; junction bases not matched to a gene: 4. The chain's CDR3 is CASSGQGRPYEQYF. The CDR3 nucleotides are TGTGCCAGCAGTGGACAGGGGAGGCCCTACGAGCAGTACTTC.

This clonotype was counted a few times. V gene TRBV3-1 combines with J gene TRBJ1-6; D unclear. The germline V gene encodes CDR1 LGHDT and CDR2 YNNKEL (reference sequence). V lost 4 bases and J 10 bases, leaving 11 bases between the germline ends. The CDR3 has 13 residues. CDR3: CASSPLLTSPLHF. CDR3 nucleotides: TGTGCCAGCAGCCCACTCCTGACGTCACCCCTCCACTTT.

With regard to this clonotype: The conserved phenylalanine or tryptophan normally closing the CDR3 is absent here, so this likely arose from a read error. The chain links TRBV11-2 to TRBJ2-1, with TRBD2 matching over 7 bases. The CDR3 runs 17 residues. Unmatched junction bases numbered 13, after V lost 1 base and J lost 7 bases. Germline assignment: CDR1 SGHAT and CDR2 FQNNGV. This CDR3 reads CASSLGAGVVFGNEQFI. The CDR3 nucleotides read TGTGCCAGCAGCTTAGGGGCGGGAGTAGTGTTTGGGAATGAGCAGTTCATC.

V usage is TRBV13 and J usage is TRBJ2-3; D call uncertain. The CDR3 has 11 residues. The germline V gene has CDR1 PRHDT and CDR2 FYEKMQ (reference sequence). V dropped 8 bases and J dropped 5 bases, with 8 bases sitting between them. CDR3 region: CASQTGDTQYF. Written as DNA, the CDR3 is TGTGCCAGCCAGACGGGAGATACGCAGTATTTT.

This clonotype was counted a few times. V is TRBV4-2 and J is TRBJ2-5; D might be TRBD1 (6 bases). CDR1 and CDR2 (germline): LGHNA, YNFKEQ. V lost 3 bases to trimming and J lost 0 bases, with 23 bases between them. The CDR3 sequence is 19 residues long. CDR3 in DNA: TGTGCCAGCAGCCACGCCCTAGGGTGGGCAGGGGCCGACCAAGAGACCCAGTACTTC. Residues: CASSHALGWAGADQETQYF.

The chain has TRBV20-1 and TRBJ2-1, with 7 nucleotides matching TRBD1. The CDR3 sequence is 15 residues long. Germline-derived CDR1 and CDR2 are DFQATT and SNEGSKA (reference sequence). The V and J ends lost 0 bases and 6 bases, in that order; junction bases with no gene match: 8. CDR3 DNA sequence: TGCAGTGCTAGAGATTTGACAGGGATTTCCAATGAGCAGTTCTTC. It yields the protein CSARDLTGISNEQFF.

CDR3 protein: CASGAGLSGSYNEQFF. CDR3 DNA sequence: TGTGCTAGTGGTGCGGGACTCTCGGGTTCCTACAATGAGCAGTTCTTC. V is TRBV12-5 and J is TRBJ2-1; possibly TRBD2 for D (6 bases). Germline-derived CDR1 and CDR2 are LGHNT and FRNRAP. V lost 5 bases and J lost 1, with 15 bases in between. The CDR3 is 16 residues long.

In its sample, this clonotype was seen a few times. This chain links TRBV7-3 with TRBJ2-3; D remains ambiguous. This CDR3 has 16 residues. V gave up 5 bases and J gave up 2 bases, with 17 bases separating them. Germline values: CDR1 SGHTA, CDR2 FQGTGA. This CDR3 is CASSRHSPSATDTQYF. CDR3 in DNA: TGTGCCAGCAGCCGACACTCACCGAGCGCCACAGATACGCAGTATTTT.

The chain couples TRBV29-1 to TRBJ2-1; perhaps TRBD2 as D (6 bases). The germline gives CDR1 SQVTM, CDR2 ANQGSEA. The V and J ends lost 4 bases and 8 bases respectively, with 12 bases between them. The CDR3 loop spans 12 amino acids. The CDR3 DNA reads TGCAGCGTTGTTTTCGGGAGCGATGAGCAGTTCTTC. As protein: CSVVFGSDEQFF.

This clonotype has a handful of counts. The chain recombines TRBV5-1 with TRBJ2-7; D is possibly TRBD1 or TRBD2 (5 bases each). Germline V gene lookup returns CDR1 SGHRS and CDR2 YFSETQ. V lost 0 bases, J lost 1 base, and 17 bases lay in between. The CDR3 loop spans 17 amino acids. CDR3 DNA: TGCGCCAGCAGCTTGGGGGGGATGAGGCTTACGTCCTACGAGCAGTACTTC. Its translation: CASSLGGMRLTSYEQYF.

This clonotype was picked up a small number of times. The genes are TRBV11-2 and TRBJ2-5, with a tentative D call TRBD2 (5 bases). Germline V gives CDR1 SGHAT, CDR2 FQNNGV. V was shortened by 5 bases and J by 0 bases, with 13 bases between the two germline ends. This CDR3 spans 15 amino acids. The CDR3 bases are TGTGCCAGCAGCCTAGGACTCGGCGACCAAGAGACCCAGTACTTC. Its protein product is CASSLGLGDQETQYF.

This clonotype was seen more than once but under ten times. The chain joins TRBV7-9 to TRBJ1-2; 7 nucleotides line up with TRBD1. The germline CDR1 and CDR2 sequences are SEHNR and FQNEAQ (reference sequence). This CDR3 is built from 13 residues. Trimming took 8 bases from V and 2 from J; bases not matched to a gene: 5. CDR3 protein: CASEQGTNYGYTF. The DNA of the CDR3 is TGTGCCAGCGAACAGGGGACCAACTATGGCTACACCTTC.

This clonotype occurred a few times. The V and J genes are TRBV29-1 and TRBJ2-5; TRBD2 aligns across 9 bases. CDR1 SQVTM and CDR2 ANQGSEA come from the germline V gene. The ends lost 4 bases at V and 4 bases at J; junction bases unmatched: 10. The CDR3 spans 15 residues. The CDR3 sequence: CSVGSGSTLRETQYF. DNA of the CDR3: TGCAGCGTTGGTAGCGGGAGCACGTTGAGAGAGACCCAGTACTTC.

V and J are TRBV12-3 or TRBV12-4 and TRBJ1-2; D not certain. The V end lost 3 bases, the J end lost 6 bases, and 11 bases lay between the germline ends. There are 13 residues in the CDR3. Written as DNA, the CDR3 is TGTGCCAGCAGTTTCGGCCGGCCTCATGGCTACACCTTC. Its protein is CASSFGRPHGYTF.

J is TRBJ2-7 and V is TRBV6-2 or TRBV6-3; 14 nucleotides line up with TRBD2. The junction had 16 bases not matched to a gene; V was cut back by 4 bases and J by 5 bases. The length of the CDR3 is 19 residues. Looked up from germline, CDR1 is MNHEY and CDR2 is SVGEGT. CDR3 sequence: CASSSFATSGRAIVDEQYF. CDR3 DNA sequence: TGTGCCAGCAGTTCATTCGCGACTAGCGGGAGGGCCATAGTCGACGAGCAGTACTTC.